The rows below give T cell receptor beta chains drawn from one sample of a study of OX40 agonist ivuxolimab in advanced cancers. TCRdb's copy holds only in-frame clones and misses some; the assay was immunoSEQ multiplex PCR. The top ten hold approximately 1.5% of the sample, which has roughly 67,000 clones, 65% to 90% seen once. The material was CD4+ or CD8+ T cells sorted from blood, obtained in a trial of the OX40 agonist ivuxolimab. The receptors were sampled from an adult with an advanced solid tumor such as melanoma, head and neck, liver or kidney cancer. Each CDR3 is given with its conserved first and last residue. The D gene is left open where the match is weak. Clone sizes are given selectively: once, few, many, or a class where the clone is expanded.

V gene	D gene	clone size	J gene	CDR3 DNA	CDR3 protein
TRBV19	TRBD1	-	TRBJ2-7	TGTGCCAGTAGTATAAGGTTCTTCGCGCCGGGACAGAGCCTAGTGGAGCAGTACTTC	CASSIRFFAPGQSLVEQYF
TRBV7-6	TRBD2	-	TRBJ2-7	TGTGCCAGCAGCCCACGAGGCGGGAGCGCCTCCTACGAGCAGTACTTC	CASSPRGGSASYEQYF
TRBV7-9	-	-	TRBJ1-1	TGTGCCAGCAGCTCCAGGGGAGGGGGAACTGAAGCTTTCTTT	CASSSRGGGTEAFF
TRBV28	-	-	TRBJ2-1	TGTGCCAGCAGTTTCGGGGGAGACCTTGTTGAGCAGTTCTTC	CASSFGGDLVEQFF
TRBV20-1	-	once	TRBJ1-2	TGCAGTGCTGATAGGGACTATGGCTACACCTTC	CSADRDYGYTF
TRBV5-6	-	-	TRBJ2-7	TGTGCCAGCTCCTCCACAGGACGATACGAGCAGTACTTC	CASSSTGRYEQYF
TRBV6-5	-	-	TRBJ2-7	TGTGCCACCAGCCGGGACGGAGCCTACGAGCAGTACTTC	CATSRDGAYEQYF
TRBV7-9	-	-	TRBJ2-1	TGTGCCAGCAGCTTAGTTTCGGGGCAAGATGAGCAGTTCTTC	CASSLVSGQDEQFF
TRBV5-6	-	-	TRBJ1-5	TGTGCCAGCAGCTTGGTGGGAGGTAATCAGCCCCAGCATTTT	CASSLVGGNQPQHF
TRBV5-1	TRBD1	-	TRBJ1-2	TGCGCCAGCAGCCCGGGACAGGGGGCCTCCTATGGCTACACCTTC	CASSPGQGASYGYTF
TRBV2	-	-	TRBJ2-5	TGTGCCAGCATTGAGAGTAGCGTCCAAGAGACCCAGTACTTC	CASIESSVQETQYF
TRBV30	-	-	TRBJ1-6	TGTGCCTGGACGCCTCCGTCCCGTTACTATAATTCACCCCTCCACTTT	CAWTPPSRYYNSPLHF
TRBV6-5	-	-	TRBJ1-5	TGTGCCAGCAGTTACAATGGACAGCAGCCCCAGCATTTT	CASSYNGQQPQHF
TRBV11-3	-	once	TRBJ2-7	TGTGCCAGCAGCCCGAGTGGGAGCGGAACCCTCGTGGGGCAGTACTTC	CASSPSGSGTLVGQYF
TRBV9	-	-	TRBJ2-3	TGTGCCAGCAGCGTAGAGGGCACAGATACGCAGTATTTT	CASSVEGTDTQYF
TRBV28	-	once	TRBJ2-7	TGTGCCAGCAGTCCCGGACAATGGGGCCCCCGGCAGTACTTC	CASSPGQWGPRQYF
TRBV5-6	-	-	TRBJ1-1	TGTGCCAGCAGCTTGGCCGTACTTGGTCGAGCTTTCTTT	CASSLAVLGRAFF
TRBV28	-	once	TRBJ2-7	TGTGCCAGCAGTCTAGGGACTCTCGAGCAGTACTTC	CASSLGTLEQYF
TRBV6-5	TRBD1	-	TRBJ2-7	TGTGCCAGCAGCCCAGTCGGGACAGAGCTCCACGAGCAGTACTTC	CASSPVGTELHEQYF
TRBV28	-	-	TRBJ1-1	TGTGCCAGCAGTTTTAGGGGTAAGAGAGCTTTCTTT	CASSFRGKRAFF
TRBV9	-	once	TRBJ1-2	TGTGCCAGCAGCGAGGGCCCGCACACTAACTATGGCTACACCTTC	CASSEGPHTNYGYTF
TRBV7-2	-	-	TRBJ2-7	TGTGCCAGCAGTCACCCGGGGTTTTACGAGCAGTACTTC	CASSHPGFYEQYF
TRBV9	-	-	TRBJ1-2	TGTGCCAGCAGCGTAGGGGCAGGTGGTGGAAACTATGGCTACACCTTC	CASSVGAGGGNYGYTF
TRBV5-1	-	-	TRBJ2-1	TGCGCCAGCAGCTGGGACGGCACCGGGAATGAGCAGTTCTTC	CASSWDGTGNEQFF
TRBV6-1	-	-	TRBJ2-4	TGTGCCAGCAGTAAAAGCTTAGCGTCCAAAAACATTCAGTACTTC	CASSKSLASKNIQYF
TRBV7-2	-	few	TRBJ2-5	TGTGCCAGCAGCACCTGGCAAGAGACCCAGTACTTC	CASSTWQETQYF
TRBV19	-	few	TRBJ1-2	TGTGCCAGTAGTATAGAGCAGGATGGCTACACCTTC	CASSIEQDGYTF
TRBV5-4	-	-	TRBJ1-2	TGTGCCAGCAGCTTGGCCCTCCCAGGCGGGGGCTACACCTTC	CASSLALPGGGYTF
TRBV10-1	-	-	TRBJ1-2	TGCGCCAGCAGTAGGACAGTAACTACCTATGGCTACACCTTC	CASSRTVTTYGYTF